A selection of T cell receptor beta chains follows, all from one sample in a study of T cell repertoires in aging, cancer and after chemotherapy. TCRdb passed the multiplex PCR reads through MiXCR, listing each CDR3 protein once. The sample shows about 4,600 distinct CDR3 sequences, 27% of them seen only once. The specimen was blood. Receptor source: a human donor with a solid tumor. Both conserved end residues are part of each CDR3. Fields, in order: V gene, J gene, D gene, clone size, CDR3 DNA, CDR3 protein. D genes are given only for firm matches. Clone size is given for some rows only: seen once, a few or many times, or a class if the clone is expanded.

V gene: TRBV12-3/TRBV12-4; J gene: TRBJ1-2; D gene: TRBD1; clone size: .; CDR3 DNA: TGTGCCAGCAGTCGGGACAGCCACTATGGCTACACCTTC; CDR3 protein: CASSRDSHYGYTF
V gene: TRBV6-5; J gene: TRBJ2-7; D gene: TRBD1; clone size: few; CDR3 DNA: TGTGCCAGCAGTGACAGGGCGTCGAGCTCCTACGAGCAGTACTTC; CDR3 protein: CASSDRASSSYEQYF
V gene: TRBV18; J gene: TRBJ2-2; D gene: TRBD1; clone size: .; CDR3 DNA: TGTGCCAGCTCGGCCTGGGGACAGGGGCTCACCGGGGAGCTGTTTTTT; CDR3 protein: CASSAWGQGLTGELFF
V gene: TRBV5-4; J gene: TRBJ2-6; D gene: .; clone size: .; CDR3 DNA: TGTGCCAGCAGCTTGGCCAAGGGGGGGACCAACGTCCTGACTTTC; CDR3 protein: CASSLAKGGTNVLTF
V gene: TRBV30; J gene: TRBJ1-5; D gene: .; clone size: few; CDR3 DNA: TGTGCCTGGAGTGCCCCAGGGGATAAGGGCAATCAGCCCCAGCATTTT; CDR3 protein: CAWSAPGDKGNQPQHF
V gene: TRBV5-6; J gene: TRBJ2-5; D gene: .; clone size: .; CDR3 DNA: TGTGCCAGCAGCTCTCCTGCTGCGACTAGACGCGAGACCCAGTACTTC; CDR3 protein: CASSSPAATRRETQYF
V gene: TRBV29-1; J gene: TRBJ2-7; D gene: TRBD2; clone size: medium-sized; CDR3 DNA: TGCAGCGCTAAAGCGGGGCTATCCTACGAGCAGTACTTC; CDR3 protein: CSAKAGLSYEQYF
V gene: TRBV6-5; J gene: TRBJ2-6; D gene: .; clone size: medium-sized; CDR3 DNA: TGTGCCAGCCAACCCGGGGGAGCTGGGGCCAACGTCCTGACTTTC; CDR3 protein: CASQPGGAGANVLTF
V gene: TRBV7-9; J gene: TRBJ2-4; D gene: .; clone size: .; CDR3 DNA: TGTGCCAGCAGCTTAGTCACCGACCTCACGATAGGGGACAAAAACATTCAGTACTTC; CDR3 protein: CASSLVTDLTIGDKNIQYF
V gene: TRBV12-3/TRBV12-4; J gene: TRBJ1-2; D gene: TRBD1; clone size: .; CDR3 DNA: TGTGCCAACAGGGGGACAGCGAGGGGAGGCTACACCTTC; CDR3 protein: CANRGTARGGYTF
V gene: TRBV25-1; J gene: TRBJ1-1; D gene: TRBD1; clone size: once; CDR3 DNA: TGTGCCAGCAGGGAGACAGGGGTTGGCCCTGAAGCTTTCTTT; CDR3 protein: CASRETGVGPEAFF
V gene: TRBV6-5; J gene: TRBJ2-3; D gene: .; clone size: medium-sized; CDR3 DNA: TGTGCCAGCAGTCAGGCGGGAGATACGCAGTATTTT; CDR3 protein: CASSQAGDTQYF
V gene: TRBV6-2/TRBV6-3; J gene: TRBJ2-7; D gene: .; clone size: .; CDR3 DNA: TGTGCCAGCAGCACTTCTACCTACGAGCAGTACTTC; CDR3 protein: CASSTSTYEQYF
V gene: TRBV20-1; J gene: TRBJ1-5; D gene: .; clone size: .; CDR3 DNA: TGCAGTGCTAGAGGCCCTCAGCCGAGGTTGGATCAGCCCCAGCATTTT; CDR3 protein: CSARGPQPRLDQPQHF
V gene: TRBV6-5; J gene: TRBJ1-1; D gene: .; clone size: .; CDR3 DNA: TGTGCCAGCACTCCCCTCCAGGCAGGGAAGAACACTGAAGCTTTCTTT; CDR3 protein: CASTPLQAGKNTEAFF
V gene: TRBV10-1; J gene: TRBJ2-5; D gene: .; clone size: few; CDR3 DNA: TGCGCCACCAGCACTGGAGAGACCCAGTACTTC; CDR3 protein: CATSTGETQYF
V gene: TRBV20-1; J gene: TRBJ2-7; D gene: .; clone size: medium-sized; CDR3 DNA: TGCAGTGCTATCGCGGTCGGTCTAGAGCAGTACTTC; CDR3 protein: CSAIAVGLEQYF
V gene: TRBV29-1; J gene: TRBJ2-2; D gene: TRBD2; clone size: medium-sized; CDR3 DNA: TGCAGCGTTGGGGTAGCGGGAGCCACCGGGGAGCTGTTTTTT; CDR3 protein: CSVGVAGATGELFF
V gene: TRBV5-1; J gene: TRBJ2-1; D gene: .; clone size: .; CDR3 DNA: TGCGCCAGCAGCTCGGAGGGGGGCTTCTCCTACAATGAGCAGTTCTTC; CDR3 protein: CASSSEGGFSYNEQFF
V gene: TRBV19; J gene: TRBJ2-7; D gene: .; clone size: medium-sized; CDR3 DNA: TGTGCCAGTAGTGTCTCGGGGTACTACGAGCAGTACTTC; CDR3 protein: CASSVSGYYEQYF
V gene: TRBV6-6; J gene: TRBJ2-5; D gene: .; clone size: large; CDR3 DNA: TGTGCCAGCAGTCCCCTAGGTGCCCAAGAGACCCAGTACTTC; CDR3 protein: CASSPLGAQETQYF